The present TCR beta chain was sequenced within a study of Ad26.COV2.S vaccination and SARS-CoV-2 variants. At the level of the study: Intramuscularly, Ad26.COV2.S was given either once or twice, 56 days apart.

The CDR3 consists of 13 residues. The V gene's germline CDR1 is SGDLS and CDR2 YYNGEE. Trimming stripped 0 bases from V and 5 bases from J, with 8 bases between. Treatment here: approximately 18 received Ad26.COV2.S at low or high dose, single or two shots; about five received placebo; per-sample allocation not given. Each sample was drawn 63 days after the first injection (of vaccine or placebo). It was an adult aged 18-55 years in Boston who was the donor. The study used a vaccine consisting of an Ad26 vector that expressed Wuhan-strain SARS-CoV-2 spike. Clones were read by immunoSEQ multiplex PCR, and TCRdb kept only the in-frame ones, dropping some. The sample lists more than 300,000 clones; 85% to 90% were seen once.

The sequencing used peripheral blood, collected in a trial of Ad26.COV2.S vaccine versus placebo. The sequence derives from a person aged 18 to 59 who received the Ad26.COV2.S COVID-19 vaccine or a placebo. This chain links TRBV9 with TRBJ1-2; no firm D call. The CDR3, as DNA: TGTGCCAGCAGCGTAGGGCGGAGATATGGCTACACCTTC. Its translation: CASSVGRRYGYTF.